This passage covers 21 T cell receptor beta chains from one sample sequenced in a study of T cell responses to AZD1222 COVID-19 vaccine. Assay used: immunoSEQ multiplex PCR; TCRdb lists only in-frame clones, some missing. The table includes 50,000 to 65,000 clones, just over 90% detected once. This specimen was peripheral blood, taken 28 days after the second dose of the MenACWY control vaccine. These receptors were taken from an adult who received the MenACWY meningococcal vaccine as a control.

The rearrangement uses TRBV19 and TRBJ2-5; 9 bases map to TRBD1. The CDR3 runs 14 residues. Germline-derived CDR1 and CDR2 are LNHDA and SQIVND (reference sequence). V dropped 3 bases and J dropped 5; count of bases not matched to a gene: 4. CDR3 in DNA: TGTGCCAGTAGTATGGGACAGGGTGGGGAGACCCAGTACTTC. Residues: CASSMGQGGETQYF.

The table lists this clone with a count of one. The rearrangement joins TRBV5-4 to TRBJ2-7; no clear D gene. Trimming took off 2 bases at V and 7 bases at J, with 19 bases between the two ends. Germline values: CDR1 SGHNT, CDR2 YYREEE (reference sequence). The CDR3 is 15 residues long. This CDR3 is CASSFSTAPSVEQYF. In DNA, the CDR3 is TGTGCCAGCAGCTTTAGCACAGCCCCTAGTGTGGAGCAGTACTTC. Combining the CDR3 with reference TRBV5-4 and TRBJ2-7 gives the whole variable domain ETGVTQSPTHLIKTRGQQVTLRCSSQSGHNTVSWYQQALGQGPQFIFQYYREEENGRGNFPPRFSGLQFPNYSSELNVNALELDDSALYLCASSFSTAPSVEQYFGPGTRLTVT.

The J gene is TRBJ1-2, the V gene TRBV6-2 or TRBV6-3; 7 bases line up with TRBD1. This CDR3 region has 13 residues. Germline CDR1 is MNHEY and CDR2 is SVGEGT. V gave up 6 bases and J gave up 2 bases; unmatched junction bases: 3. In DNA, the CDR3 is TGTGCCAGCAGCCTACAGGGGAACTATGGCTACACCTTC. Residues: CASSLQGNYGYTF.

CDR3 sequence reads: CASSSGTATNEKLFF. CDR3 DNA sequence: TGTGCCAGCAGCTCAGGGACAGCAACTAATGAAAAACTGTTTTTT. The chain combines TRBV7-2 with TRBJ1-4, with 7 bases that match TRBD1. There are 15 residues in the CDR3. The germline CDR1 and CDR2 sequences are SGHTA and FQGNSA. Trimming cost V 4 bases and J 0 bases; bases outside gene matches: 2. Full variable domain (remainder filled in from reference TRBV7-2 and TRBJ1-4): GAGVSQSPSNKVTEKGKDVELRCDPISGHTALYWYRQSLGQGLEFLIYFQGNSAPDKSGLPSDRFSAERTGGSVSTLTIQRTQQEDSAVYLCASSSGTATNEKLFFGSGTQLSVL.

The rearrangement uses TRBV12-3 or TRBV12-4 and TRBJ1-5; a weak D match, TRBD1 (6 bases). V lost 5 bases and J lost 9, with 14 bases in between. The length of the CDR3 is 13 residues. CDR3: CASSLLQGGPQHF. Here the CDR3 DNA reads TGTGCCAGCAGTCTCCTTCAAGGGGGGCCCCAGCATTTT.

V is TRBV3-1 (or the pseudogene TRBV3-2) and J is TRBJ1-2, with a tentative D call TRBD1 (6 bases). CDR1 and CDR2 (germline): LGHDT, YNNKEL (reference sequence). Trimming removed 0 bases from V and 5 bases from J, with 10 bases in between. This CDR3 has 14 residues. The CDR3 nucleotides are TGTGCCAGCAGCCAAGATTCGACAGGATATGGCTACACCTTC. This sequence encodes CASSQDSTGYGYTF.

This clone was recorded once. The chain couples TRBV28 to TRBJ2-2; D gene uncertain. The CDR3 is 13 residues long. The germline V and J ends were trimmed by 1 base and 3 bases, with 3 bases remaining between them. Germline CDR1 is MDHEN and CDR2 is SYDVKM. CDR3 DNA: TGTGCCAGCAGTTTATTCGACACCGGGGAGCTGTTTTTT. As protein: CASSLFDTGELFF.

The V call is TRBV5-1, the J call TRBJ2-2, with D uncertain. V dropped 4 bases and J dropped 2 bases, with 18 bases sitting between them. Germline assignment: CDR1 SGHRS and CDR2 YFSETQ. This CDR3 contains 17 residues. The CDR3 nucleotides read TGCGCCAGCAGCCCGCCGAAGGGCCATTTAAACACCGGGGAGCTGTTTTTT. Protein: CASSPPKGHLNTGELFF.

V gene TRBV4-2 combines with J gene TRBJ1-1; D perhaps matches TRBD1 (5 bases). The CDR3 extends over 11 amino acids. Germline V gene sequence: CDR1 LGHNA, CDR2 YNFKEQ. The ends were cut back, 1 base at V and 8 bases at J, with 5 bases in the middle. The CDR3 is CASSQGTEAFF. The CDR3 coding sequence is TGTGCCAGCAGCCAAGGGACAGAAGCTTTCTTT.

This sequence joins TRBV2 and TRBJ1-6; D might be TRBD1 (6 bases). In germline, CDR1 is SNHLY, CDR2 FYNNEI. The CDR3 has 14 residues. V was cut by 6 bases and J by 5 bases, with 11 bases left in between. CDR3 amino acids: CASRRTVNNSPLHF. The CDR3, as DNA: TGTGCCAGCAGGAGGACAGTTAATAATTCACCCCTCCACTTT.

The rearrangement joins TRBV12-3 or TRBV12-4 to TRBJ1-2; D not certain. Trimming cost V 3 bases and J 8 bases, with 13 bases left between them. The CDR3 runs to 13 residues. The CDR3 DNA follows: TGTGCCAGCAGTTTTGGTAGTCTACGGGGCTACACCTTC. Protein: CASSFGSLRGYTF.

The rearrangement joins TRBV6-5 to TRBJ2-7; 16 nucleotides agree with TRBD2. Germline assignment: CDR1 MNHEY and CDR2 SVGAGI. This CDR3 is 15 amino acids long. V was clipped by 3 bases and J by 7 bases; unmatched bases: 3. The CDR3 DNA sequence: TGTGCCAGCAGTTATGGGACTAGCGGGAGGGGTGAGCAGTACTTC. This codes for CASSYGTSGRGEQYF.

The V and J genes are TRBV21-1 and TRBJ2-5. TRBV21-1 is labeled a pseudogene. This CDR3 comprises 13 residues. CDR3 region: CASSKAYQETQYF. In nucleotides, the CDR3 is TGTGCCAGCAGCAAAGCTTACCAAGAGACCCAGTACTTC.

The V call is TRBV7-9, the J call TRBJ2-3; TRBD1 agrees at 9 bases. Germline V gives CDR1 SEHNR, CDR2 FQNEAQ (reference sequence). V shed 5 bases and J 0 bases; nucleotides not matched to a gene: 3. The CDR3 length is 15 residues. CDR3 DNA sequence: TGTGCCAGCAGCAAGGGACAGGGTAGCACAGATACGCAGTATTTT. Encoded protein: CASSKGQGSTDTQYF.

The V and J genes are TRBV20-1 and TRBJ2-7; 8 bases are shared with TRBD1. The junction had 6 bases not matched to a gene; V was cut back by 3 bases and J by 2 bases. Germline V gene data show CDR1 as DFQATT and CDR2 as SNEGSKA (reference sequence). CDR3 length: 14 amino acids. The chain's CDR3 is CSASKDREPYEQYF. The DNA of the CDR3 is TGCAGTGCTAGTAAGGACAGGGAACCCTACGAGCAGTACTTC.

V is TRBV10-2 and J is TRBJ1-2, with 10 bases that match TRBD1. The J segment lost 3 bases and the V segment lost 7 bases, leaving 5 bases of the junction unmatched. This CDR3 comprises 14 residues. CDR1 is WSHSY, CDR2 SAAADI, per germline. The CDR3 reads CASNPTGGHYGYTF. The CDR3 nucleotides are TGCGCCAGCAACCCGACAGGGGGCCACTATGGCTACACCTTC.

The V call is TRBV4-2, the J call TRBJ2-1; 7 bases fit TRBD2. The CDR3 has 15 residues. J was trimmed by 8 bases and V by 3 bases; bases with no gene match: 10. CDR1 LGHNA and CDR2 YNFKEQ come from the germline V gene. In DNA, the CDR3 is TGTGCCAGCAGCCAGCTGGGAGGGGTATCGGATGAGCAGTTCTTC. Its protein product is CASSQLGGVSDEQFF.

V gene TRBV7-2 combines with J gene TRBJ2-2; perhaps TRBD1 as D (5 bases). Germline V gives CDR1 SGHTA, CDR2 FQGNSA. This CDR3 contains 15 residues. Deletions cut 1 base from V and 3 bases from J, with 9 bases between. The CDR3 DNA is TGTGCCAGCAGCTTAGTATTAGGGGACACCGGGGAGCTGTTTTTT. Its protein product is CASSLVLGDTGELFF.

There are a few counts of this clone. The J gene is TRBJ1-1, the V gene TRBV2, with 8 bases lining up with TRBD1. This CDR3 region has 13 residues. Trimming took 6 bases from V and 5 from J; bases not matched to a gene: 5. Germline V gene sequence: CDR1 SNHLY, CDR2 FYNNEI. The CDR3 DNA follows: TGTGCCAGCAGGGAACAGGGGGGAACTGAAGCTTTCTTT. This codes for CASREQGGTEAFF.

The rearrangement uses TRBV7-3 and TRBJ2-3; 7 nucleotides agree with TRBD2. Germline V gene data show CDR1 as SGHTA and CDR2 as FQGTGA. The CDR3 consists of 13 residues. V lost 6 bases, J lost 3 bases, and 3 bases stayed unmatched. This chain's CDR3 is CASRDSGTDTQYF. Written as DNA, the CDR3 is TGTGCCAGCAGGGATAGCGGGACAGATACGCAGTATTTT.

The chain uses TRBV29-1 and TRBJ2-7; 15 bases line up with TRBD2. Germline V gives CDR1 SQVTM, CDR2 ANQGSEA. V was clipped by 5 bases and J by 6 bases; unmatched bases: 5. The CDR3 has 14 amino acids. CDR3 DNA sequence: TGCAGCGTTCAACGGACTAGCGGGAGGGGCGAGCAGTACTTC. The encoded protein is CSVQRTSGRGEQYF.